The entry below describes one T cell receptor beta chain. Its specificity is not known. The time point: patch test 1, 2 weeks after DPC sensitization. The treatment here: therapeutic diphenylcyclopropenone sensitization with weekly scalp DPC. Every patch test was put on after a blood sample was taken. This specimen belongs to a study of human T cells and chemical hapten exposure. Study in general: Mainly, slight library volume differences in the pool made TCR yields vary. General study results and limits: No change in TCRs above 1 in 1000 frequency was produced by DPC sensitization. Controls had significantly fewer large CDR3 similarity clusters than were formed by expanded TCRs.

TCRdb fed the RACE reads into MiXCR, producing one record per CDR3 protein. The profile shows roughly 74,000 distinct CDR3 sequences, around 30% of them singletons. Trimming cost V 6 bases and J 5 bases; bases outside gene matches: 4. Per the germline V gene, CDR1 is MDHEN and CDR2 is SYDVKM. The CDR3 extends over 14 amino acids. The V and J genes are TRBV28 and TRBJ1-6; 7 positions match TRBD1. This TCR derives from a man in his forties with alopecia areata. Some clones in this sample may be carry-over from other donors' samples. The material sequenced was whole blood, taken in connection with sensitization to the hapten diphenylcyclopropenone (DPC). CDR3 DNA: TGTGCCAGCAGCCGACAGGGTAATAATTCACCCCTCCACTTT. It encodes CASSRQGNNSPLHF.